This record looks at one T cell receptor beta chain sequence and its context. Its binding antigen is unknown. Base quality data are lacking; no much larger clone is found one base away. To prepare the library, PCR was applied. The sequencer listed for this sample is Illumina HiSeq 2500. TCR libraries were prepared with molecular barcoding, using unique molecular identifiers to normalize TCRbeta repertoire quantification. TCRdb cleaned the public reads at Q25 with fastp, built clones with MiXCR and kept in-frame beta chains. Each entry merges the rows of one CDR3 protein and shows their most common DNA and genes. The table for this sample lists about 500,000 distinct CDR3 sequences; 30% to 35% of them were counted only once. Less than 2.5% of the sample belongs to the ten largest clones. This record comes from a study of T-cell reconstitution after alpha-beta-depleted transplantation in children (dated by TCRdb to 2016 to 2017). Context from the whole study: Using TCR repertoire profiling, the study quantitatively followed how T-cell immune reconstitution unfolded in children after TCRalphabeta/CD19-depleted allogeneic hematopoietic cell transplantation.

The trim is 3 bases for V and 6 bases for J, with a gap of 13 bases between the germline ends. CDR1 and CDR2 were assigned from the germline V gene as SGHAT and FQNNGV. Spanning cysteine to phenylalanine, the CDR3 consists of 14 amino acids. The CDR3 DNA has 42 bases and is translated from base 1. The V and J segments used are TRBV11-2 and TRBJ2-3; tentative D gene TRBD2, with 5 bases matching. Here the sequenced sample was PBMCs from the stem cell graft donor, taken from the stem cell graft. The clonotype was recovered from a human donor who donated a stem cell graft to a child with aplastic anemia. The CDR3 region reads CASSFAGDWDTQYF. In nucleotides, the sequence is TGTGCCAGCAGCTTCGCCGGGGATTGGGATACGCAGTATTTT. Reference TRBV11-2 and TRBJ2-3 proteins supply the regions before and after the CDR3; the full variable domain is: EAGVAQSPRYKIIEKRQSVAFWCNPISGHATLYWYQQILGQGPKLLIQFQNNGVVDDSQLPKDRFSAERLKGVDSTLKIQPAKLEDSAVYLCASSFAGDWDTQYFGPGTRLTVL.